One sample yielded the 8 T cell receptor beta chains listed below, sequenced in a study of Graves' ophthalmopathy and Graves' hyperthyroidism. Amplification from RNA transcripts yielded the TCR beta CDR3 regions. An initial RT-PCR round employing HTBI primers preceded a second-round multiplex PCR. TCRdb itself ran the multiplex PCR reads through MiXCR, one entry per CDR3 protein. The table records about 620,000 distinct CDR3 sequences, 22% of them present only once. The sequenced sample consisted of peripheral blood. The receptors come from a woman under 30 with stable Graves' hyperthyroidism. Some clones in this sample may be carry-over from other donors' samples.

This clonotype was observed many times. This chain links TRBV9 with TRBJ2-7; D call uncertain. Germline CDR1 SGDLS, CDR2 YYNGEE. The CDR3 spans 13 residues. V lost 4 bases to trimming and J lost 2 bases, with 10 bases between them. The CDR3 DNA is TGTGCCAGCAGCCCCCGGCCAGCCTACGAGCAGTACTTC. This gives the protein CASSPRPAYEQYF.

This clonotype turned up a few times. V usage is TRBV19 and J usage is TRBJ1-2; unclear D gene. The V end lost 3 bases, the J end lost 4 bases, and 15 bases lay between the germline ends. From germline, CDR1 is LNHDA and CDR2 SQIVND (reference sequence). The CDR3 sequence is 15 residues long. CDR3 region: CASSIQSSLGYGYTF. CDR3 DNA: TGTGCCAGTAGTATCCAGTCCTCCCTGGGCTATGGCTACACCTTC.

This clonotype was recorded at least ten times. The chain uses TRBV6-1 and TRBJ2-6; D is perhaps TRBD1 (6 bases). CDR3 length: 16 residues. Trimming pared 3 bases from V and 0 bases from J, leaving 9 bases between. The V gene's germline CDR1 is MNHNS and CDR2 SASEGT. Written as DNA, the CDR3 is TGTGCCAGCAGTGATCGACAGGTCTCTGGGGCCAACGTCCTGACTTTC. Translation gives CASSDRQVSGANVLTF.

This clonotype was observed many times. CDR3 DNA sequence: TGCGCCAGCAGCCAAGTCGTCTACGGCTTAGCCAAAAACATTCAGTACTTC. Translating gives CASSQVVYGLAKNIQYF. The chain joins TRBV4-1 to TRBJ2-4; unclear D gene. Germline V gene data show CDR1 as MGHRA and CDR2 as YSYEKL. The CDR3 consists of 17 residues. V was shortened by 1 base and J by 0 bases, with 13 bases between the two germline ends.

At least ten counts were recorded for this clonotype. V and J are TRBV25-1 and TRBJ1-1; D might be TRBD1 (5 bases). Germline CDR1 reads MGHDK; CDR2 reads SYGVNS. Trimming left V 1 base short and J 8 bases short, with 11 bases between. This CDR3 has 13 residues. The CDR3: CASSEFRGSEAFF. The CDR3 DNA sequence: TGTGCCAGCAGTGAATTCCGGGGCAGCGAAGCTTTCTTT.

This clonotype appeared a few times. The V call is TRBV15, the J call TRBJ2-6; possible D gene TRBD2, 6 bases. The V end lost 5 bases, the J end lost 0 bases, and 8 bases lay between the germline ends. Looked up from germline, CDR1 is LNHNV and CDR2 is YYDKDF (reference sequence). The CDR3 covers 15 residues. For the CDR3, the DNA is TGTGCCACCAGCGGAGGGTCCTCTGGGGCCAACGTCCTGACTTTC. Its protein product is CATSGGSSGANVLTF.

This clonotype has just one count. This chain connects TRBV3-1 to TRBJ2-5; D is unresolved. V lost 0 bases and J lost 1, with 6 bases in between. Germline CDR1 is LGHDT and CDR2 is YNNKEL (reference sequence). The CDR3 consists of 14 residues. As DNA, the CDR3 is TGTGCCAGCAGCCAAGATAACCGCCAAGAGACCCAGTACTTC. It translates to CASSQDNRQETQYF.

This rearrangement joins TRBV12-3 or TRBV12-4 to TRBJ2-5; D possibly corresponds to TRBD1 (6 bases). This CDR3 is 15 amino acids long. V gave up 6 bases and J gave up 5 bases, with 19 bases separating them. The CDR3 region has the DNA TGTGCCAGCAGCCGCTCTTCCCAGGGGTTGGAGACCCAGTACTTC. Amino acids: CASSRSSQGLETQYF.